This is a list of T cell receptor beta chains from one sample in a study of cytomegalovirus exposure and HLA in healthy donors. Sequenced by immunoSEQ multiplex PCR; TCRdb stores in-frame clones only, minus some. Of about 120,000 clones listed, around 61% are singletons. Material for sequencing was PBMCs. The receptors shown here come from a woman younger than 45 in good health and CMV-seronegative. CDR3s include the opening cysteine and the closing phenylalanine or tryptophan. Fields, in order: J gene, clone size, D gene, V gene, CDR3 DNA, CDR3 protein. A D gene is named only where the DNA matches it firmly. The size field is filled for only some rows; it gives once, few, many or a size class.

J: TRBJ2-1; size: NA; D: NA; V: TRBV27; DNA: TGTGCCAGCAGTTCAGGGGGGCCAGCCTACAATGAGCAGTTCTTC; CDR3: CASSSGGPAYNEQFF
J: TRBJ2-7; size: NA; D: TRBD2; V: TRBV2; DNA: TGTGCCAGCAGTGTGACGGGAGGGCCCTACGAGCAGTACTTC; CDR3: CASSVTGGPYEQYF
J: TRBJ1-6; size: few; D: TRBD1; V: TRBV30; DNA: TGTGCCTGGAGTGTACCAGGGGACAGCTCACCCCTCCACTTT; CDR3: CAWSVPGDSSPLHF
J: TRBJ2-7; size: NA; D: TRBD2; V: TRBV30; DNA: TGTGCCTGGACCCCTCCGGGACTAGCGGGAATTCCCTCCTACGAGCAGTACTTC; CDR3: CAWTPPGLAGIPSYEQYF
J: TRBJ1-5; size: NA; D: NA; V: TRBV6-5; DNA: TGTGCCAGCAGTTTCAGGGGCCAGCCCCAGCATTTT; CDR3: CASSFRGQPQHF
J: TRBJ1-2; size: NA; D: NA; V: TRBV18; DNA: TGTGCCAGCTCATCGTCCCGCGACAGCCTTAACTATGGCTACACCTTC; CDR3: CASSSSRDSLNYGYTF
J: TRBJ1-1; size: NA; D: NA; V: TRBV6-5; DNA: TGTGCCAGCAGTACTCAGGGGTATGAAGCTTTCTTT; CDR3: CASSTQGYEAFF
J: TRBJ2-1; size: few; D: TRBD2; V: TRBV25-1; DNA: TGTGCCAGCAGTGAAAGACTAGCGAATGAGCAGTTCTTC; CDR3: CASSERLANEQFF
J: TRBJ2-5; size: NA; D: NA; V: TRBV19; DNA: TGTGCCAGTAGTATAGATCTTCGGGAGACCCAGTACTTC; CDR3: CASSIDLRETQYF
J: TRBJ2-5; size: few; D: NA; V: TRBV7-6; DNA: TGTGCCAGCAGCTTACAACGGGACTTACAAGAGACCCAGTACTTC; CDR3: CASSLQRDLQETQYF
J: TRBJ1-5; size: NA; D: TRBD1; V: TRBV5-6; DNA: TGTGCCAGCAGCCTAAGGGACAGGGGGAATCAGCCCCAGCATTTT; CDR3: CASSLRDRGNQPQHF
J: TRBJ2-5; size: NA; D: NA; V: TRBV11-2; DNA: TGTGCCAGCAGCCCCCCGGCAGGACTACAAGAGACCCAGTACTTC; CDR3: CASSPPAGLQETQYF
J: TRBJ1-5; size: NA; D: TRBD1; V: TRBV28; DNA: TGTGCCAGCCGAAGTCCGGGACAGGGTACCCATCAGCCCCAGCATTTT; CDR3: CASRSPGQGTHQPQHF
J: TRBJ2-5; size: NA; D: TRBD2; V: TRBV6-6; DNA: TGTGCCAGCAGTTACGAGACGACTAGCGGGAAAGAGACCCAGTACTTC; CDR3: CASSYETTSGKETQYF
J: TRBJ2-2; size: NA; D: NA; V: TRBV7-3; DNA: TGTGCCAGCAGCACGACAGGAAACACCGGGGAGCTGTTTTTT; CDR3: CASSTTGNTGELFF
J: TRBJ1-1; size: once; D: TRBD1; V: TRBV5-6; DNA: TGTGCCAGCAGCTTAGGACAGGGAGGAAGCACTGAAGCTTTCTTT; CDR3: CASSLGQGGSTEAFF
J: TRBJ2-2; size: NA; D: TRBD2; V: TRBV5-4; DNA: TGTGCCAGCAGCCTAGCGGCGGTCGCGAACACCGGGGAGCTGTTTTTT; CDR3: CASSLAAVANTGELFF
J: TRBJ1-5; size: NA; D: NA; V: TRBV5-1; DNA: TGCGCCAGCAGCTTGGGGGGACTTGGGTATCAGCCCCAGCATTTT; CDR3: CASSLGGLGYQPQHF
J: TRBJ2-7; size: few; D: TRBD1; V: TRBV5-4; DNA: TGTGCCAGCAGCTCACCGGGACAGACCTACGAGCAGTACTTC; CDR3: CASSSPGQTYEQYF
J: TRBJ1-4; size: few; D: NA; V: TRBV7-9; DNA: TGTGCCAGCAGCTCCACAGGTGCAACTAATGAAAAACTGTTTTTT; CDR3: CASSSTGATNEKLFF
J: TRBJ2-7; size: NA; D: NA; V: TRBV7-3; DNA: TGTGCCAGCAGCTTAAACTCACTAGGAGGCTACGAGCAGTACTTC; CDR3: CASSLNSLGGYEQYF
J: TRBJ2-5; size: NA; D: NA; V: TRBV5-1; DNA: TGCGCCAGCAGCGGGGGGTCCCAAGAGACCCAGTACTTC; CDR3: CASSGGSQETQYF
J: TRBJ2-2; size: NA; D: NA; V: TRBV6-4; DNA: TGTGCCAGCAGTGATCTCACCGGGGAGCTGTTTTTT; CDR3: CASSDLTGELFF
J: TRBJ2-7; size: NA; D: TRBD1; V: TRBV5-6; DNA: TGTGCCAGCAGCTTGAAAGGGGGCTTTGACGAGCAGTACTTC; CDR3: CASSLKGGFDEQYF
J: TRBJ2-7; size: NA; D: TRBD1; V: TRBV27; DNA: TGTGCCAGCAGTGAGACGGACAGGGGGAAGCAGTACTTC; CDR3: CASSETDRGKQYF
J: TRBJ2-1; size: few; D: NA; V: TRBV29-1; DNA: TGCAGCGTTGAAGTTACCCGGACACCCTACAATGAGCAGTTCTTC; CDR3: CSVEVTRTPYNEQFF
J: TRBJ2-7; size: NA; D: NA; V: TRBV6-6; DNA: TGTGCCAGCAGTTACTCCCAAGTAGCGCACTCCTACGAGCAGTACTTC; CDR3: CASSYSQVAHSYEQYF
J: TRBJ2-1; size: NA; D: NA; V: TRBV27; DNA: TGTGCCAGCAGTCCCTGGACTGATTACAATGAGCAGTTCTTC; CDR3: CASSPWTDYNEQFF